A single sample gave rise to the 30 T cell receptor beta chains below, sequenced in a study of blood T cell repertoires in COVID-19. Clones were read by immunoSEQ multiplex PCR, and TCRdb kept only the in-frame ones, dropping some. The table shows about 82,000 clones, with 75% to 90% occurring only once. Sequencing was carried out using PBMCs or T cells enriched from blood (not recorded which). These receptors came from a woman in her fifties or sixties with acute COVID-19.

V gene TRBV4-1 combines with J gene TRBJ2-7; TRBD2 might be the D (7 bases). The ends were cut back, 2 bases at V and 7 bases at J, with 18 bases in the middle. Germline V gene lookup returns CDR1 MGHRA and CDR2 YSYEKL. The CDR3 sequence is 15 residues long. The DNA of the CDR3 is TGCGCCAGCAGCCAACTCGCCCGGGGGGCGGGAGAGCAGTACTTC. Amino acids: CASSQLARGAGEQYF.

The chain is built from TRBV19 and TRBJ1-6; 7 nucleotides align to TRBD1. The CDR3 totals 14 residues. Germline CDR1 is LNHDA and CDR2 is SQIVND (reference sequence). V was clipped by 5 bases and J by 3 bases; unmatched bases: 1. CDR3 nucleotides: TGTGCCAGTAGTTACAGGGGCTATAATTCACCCCTCCACTTT. Translating it yields CASSYRGYNSPLHF.

The chain uses TRBV6-5 and TRBJ2-1, with no clear D. Trimming took 6 bases from V and 8 from J, leaving 17 bases between them. The germline V gene encodes CDR1 MNHEY and CDR2 SVGAGI. The CDR3 length is 14 residues. The CDR3, as DNA: TGTGCCAGCAGACCCCTGGCTAGTTCGGATGAGCAGTTCTTC. This gives the protein CASRPLASSDEQFF.

The V gene is TRBV27, the J gene TRBJ2-3; maybe TRBD1 (6 bases). This CDR3 is built from 16 residues. Trimming stripped 6 bases from V and 2 bases from J, with 18 bases between. CDR1 is MNHEY and CDR2 is SMNVEV in the germline V gene (reference sequence). CDR3 amino acids: CASSQQGPPNTDTQYF. The CDR3 bases are TGTGCCAGCAGCCAACAGGGTCCACCCAACACAGATACGCAGTATTTT.

This clone has only one observation. This chain uses TRBV9 with TRBJ2-5; 9 positions match TRBD1. Germline V gives CDR1 SGDLS, CDR2 YYNGEE. This CDR3 spans 16 amino acids. The junction had 12 bases not matched to a gene; V was cut back by 3 bases and J by 6 bases. The CDR3 is CASSAPTRDRVQTQYF. The CDR3 DNA follows: TGTGCCAGCAGCGCCCCCACCCGGGACAGGGTCCAGACCCAGTACTTC.

The genes are TRBV10-3 and TRBJ1-5; D may be TRBD1 (6 bases). V lost 6 bases and J lost 1, with 10 bases in between. CDR3 length: 14 amino acids. CDR1 is ENHRY and CDR2 is SYGVKD in the germline V gene. This chain's CDR3 is CAIRGDRSNQPQHF. The CDR3 coding sequence is TGTGCCATCAGAGGAGACAGGAGCAATCAGCCCCAGCATTTT.

The V gene is TRBV24-1, the J gene TRBJ2-1; 9 nucleotides align to TRBD2. CDR3 length: 16 residues. CDR1 and CDR2 (germline): KGHDR, SFDVKD. V lost 5 bases and J lost 1; bases outside the gene matches: 5. The CDR3 DNA is TGTGCCACCAGTGGCAGAGCGGGAGGTTCCTACAATGAGCAGTTCTTC. Amino acid sequence: CATSGRAGGSYNEQFF.

The J gene is TRBJ1-2, the V gene TRBV10-3; 7 bases fit TRBD1. The CDR3 consists of 13 residues. After removal of 4 bases from V and 8 bases from J, the junction contained 7 bases not matched to a gene. The germline V gene encodes CDR1 ENHRY and CDR2 SYGVKD. The CDR3 DNA follows: TGTGCCATCAGTGGGGGACAGAGCCTGGGCTACACCTTC. It encodes CAISGGQSLGYTF.

This rearrangement joins TRBV19 to TRBJ1-1; 11 bases align to TRBD1. Looked up from germline, CDR1 is LNHDA and CDR2 is SQIVND (reference sequence). Trimming cost V 2 bases and J 8 bases; bases outside gene matches: 4. This CDR3 has 14 amino acids. CDR3 sequence: CASSITRTGGEAFF. The CDR3, as DNA: TGTGCCAGTAGTATAACGAGGACAGGGGGCGAAGCTTTCTTT.

The V gene is TRBV11-2, the J gene TRBJ2-7; TRBD1 aligns across 9 bases. V lost 3 bases, J lost 6 bases, and 0 bases stayed unmatched. The CDR3 extends over 12 amino acids. CDR1 is SGHAT, CDR2 FQNNGV, per germline. The CDR3 sequence: CASSLDRGEQYF. CDR3 coding DNA: TGTGCCAGCAGCTTGGACAGGGGCGAGCAGTACTTC.

The gene calls are TRBV10-1 and TRBJ1-1; 7 bases are shared with TRBD1. V shed 3 bases and J 10 bases; nucleotides not matched to a gene: 5. Looked up from germline, CDR1 is WNHNN and CDR2 is SYGVQD (reference sequence). CDR3 size: 12 residues. The CDR3 is CASSDPTGPAFF. DNA for the CDR3: TGCGCCAGCAGTGACCCGACAGGGCCAGCTTTCTTT.

The chain carries TRBV7-9 and TRBJ2-1, with a weak D call TRBD1 (6 bases). Germline V lookup: CDR1 SEHNR, CDR2 FQNEAQ (reference sequence). The CDR3 runs 17 residues. With 1 base removed from V and 1 base from J, the gap between germline ends came to 14 bases. CDR3 in DNA: TGTGCCAGCAGCTTAGGAACACAGGGTAGATCCTACAATGAGCAGTTCTTC. Its protein product is CASSLGTQGRSYNEQFF.

This chain connects TRBV4-2 to TRBJ1-6; D ambiguous. The length of the CDR3 is 12 residues. Germline CDR1 and CDR2: LGHNA and YNFKEQ. Trimming stripped 6 bases from V and 7 bases from J, with 7 bases between. CDR3 bases: TGTGCCAGCAGGTTATCGAATTCACCCCTCCACTTT. Its protein is CASRLSNSPLHF.

The rearrangement joins TRBV6-5 to TRBJ2-7; D is perhaps TRBD2 (6 bases). There are 15 residues in the CDR3. Germline V CDR1 and CDR2: MNHEY, SVGAGI. The germline V and J ends were trimmed by 0 bases and 6 bases, with 15 bases remaining between them. CDR3 loop: CASSYSFSLGGEQYF. CDR3 sequence (DNA): TGTGCCAGCAGTTACTCGTTTAGTTTGGGGGGCGAGCAGTACTTC.

This rearrangement joins TRBV5-1 to TRBJ1-1; 9 bases are a match to TRBD1. Germline V CDR1 and CDR2: SGHRS, YFSETQ. With V trimmed by 4 bases and J by 5 bases, 6 bases remained unmatched. The CDR3 has 14 amino acids. CDR3 sequence (DNA): TGCGCCAGCAGCCCGGGACAGGGTTGGACTGAAGCTTTCTTT. Translating gives CASSPGQGWTEAFF.

In this sample, this clone turned up once. The gene calls are TRBV5-4 and TRBJ1-4; 10 nucleotides line up with TRBD1. The CDR3 has 15 residues. Germline-derived CDR1 and CDR2 are SGHNT and YYREEE (reference sequence). The trim removed 0 bases at V and 5 bases at J, leaving 1 base unmatched. The CDR3 loop reads CASSLGGQGNEKLFF. The CDR3 DNA reads as TGTGCCAGCAGCTTGGGGGGACAGGGGAATGAAAAACTGTTTTTT.

This chain uses TRBV19 with TRBJ2-1; D ambiguous. The V gene's germline CDR1 is LNHDA and CDR2 SQIVND (reference sequence). CDR3 length equals 11 residues. V shed 7 bases and J shed 7 bases, with 8 bases lying between them. The CDR3 spells CASTNWNEQFF. The CDR3 nucleotides read TGTGCCAGTACTAATTGGAATGAGCAGTTCTTC.

This clone turned up a few times. V usage is TRBV19 and J usage is TRBJ2-2; 7 bases are shared with TRBD2. This CDR3 has 17 amino acids. V shed 7 bases and J 8 bases; nucleotides not matched to a gene: 19. CDR1 is LNHDA and CDR2 is SQIVND in the germline V gene (reference sequence). The CDR3 DNA is TGTGCCAGTACCGAAACGGCGGGAGAGCCTCTCGAGGGGGAGCTGTTTTTT. This encodes CASTETAGEPLEGELFF.

The chain couples TRBV6-5 to TRBJ1-1; TRBD1 agrees at 7 bases. The CDR3 runs 15 residues. CDR1 and CDR2 (germline): MNHEY, SVGAGI. The J segment lost 7 bases and the V segment lost 2 bases, leaving 10 bases of the junction unmatched. This CDR3 reads CASSYRKGQSIEAFF. For the CDR3, the DNA is TGTGCCAGCAGTTACCGGAAGGGACAGTCCATTGAAGCTTTCTTT.

The count of this clone is one. The rearrangement links TRBV7-2 to TRBJ1-2; no firm D call. The V end lost 1 base, the J end lost 1 base, and 4 bases lay between the germline ends. This CDR3 contains 13 residues. Germline loops: CDR1 SGHTA, CDR2 FQGNSA. CDR3 sequence: CASSLDGNYGYTF. As DNA, the CDR3 is TGTGCCAGCAGCTTAGACGGTAACTATGGCTACACCTTC.

The genes are TRBV28 and TRBJ2-4; D is possibly TRBD2 (5 bases). This CDR3 contains 21 residues. V lost 1 base to trimming and J lost 0 bases, with 25 bases between them. The V gene's germline CDR1 is MDHEN and CDR2 SYDVKM. The CDR3 bases are TGTGCCAGCAGTTTATCCTACGGGGTCAGGTTCTCGACTCTAGCCAAAAACATTCAGTACTTC. Translation: CASSLSYGVRFSTLAKNIQYF.

In this sample, this clone turned up a few times. CDR3 in amino acids: CSVRAGGDGEQFF. The CDR3 region has the DNA TGCAGCGTTCGAGCGGGAGGCGATGGTGAGCAGTTCTTC. The rearrangement joins TRBV29-1 to TRBJ2-1; TRBD2 matches 9 bases. V lost 5 bases and J lost 9; bases outside the gene matches: 8. This CDR3 contains 13 residues. Germline V CDR1 and CDR2: SQVTM, ANQGSEA.

V gene TRBV29-1 combines with J gene TRBJ2-3; 9 bases line up with TRBD2. J lost 2 bases, V lost 1 base, and 4 bases had no gene match. The CDR3 contains 15 residues. CDR1 and CDR2 (germline): SQVTM, ANQGSEA. CDR3 DNA sequence: TGCAGCGTTGAAGGAGCGGGAGGAAACACAGATACGCAGTATTTT. Amino acid sequence: CSVEGAGGNTDTQYF.

The chain carries TRBV10-1 and TRBJ2-4, with a tentative D call TRBD1 (6 bases). CDR1 and CDR2 from the germline V gene are WNHNN and SYGVQD (reference sequence). This CDR3 is 15 amino acids long. V gave up 10 bases and J gave up 1 base, with 17 bases separating them. The CDR3 protein is CATHRDGRAKNIQYF. Written as DNA, the CDR3 is TGCGCCACCCACAGGGATGGAAGGGCCAAAAACATTCAGTACTTC.

This chain connects TRBV9 to TRBJ2-5; 7 bases are shared with TRBD1. Germline V lookup: CDR1 SGDLS, CDR2 YYNGEE. V was clipped by 3 bases and J by 2 bases; unmatched bases: 4. This CDR3 is built from 14 residues. CDR3 in DNA: TGTGCCAGCAGCGCGACGACAGGGCAAGAGACCCAGTACTTC. Translation: CASSATTGQETQYF.

V usage is TRBV5-6 and J usage is TRBJ2-5; 11 bases line up with TRBD2. Trimming took 4 bases from V and 4 from J; bases not matched to a gene: 9. This CDR3 region has 16 residues. Per the germline V gene, CDR1 is SGHDT and CDR2 is YYEEEE. CDR3 in DNA: TGTGCCAGCAGCCGTAAACTAGCGGGAGAGCTAGAGACCCAGTACTTC. Translated: CASSRKLAGELETQYF.

This clone appeared once. The chain has TRBV5-1 and TRBJ1-2, with 10 bases identical to TRBD1. Per germline, CDR1 SGHRS and CDR2 YFSETQ. With 4 bases clipped from V and 8 bases from J, the junction kept 8 bases outside the gene matches. This CDR3 has 14 residues. CDR3 nucleotide sequence: TGCGCCAGCAGCGCAACCGGACAGGGGGGCGGCTACACCTTC. Protein product: CASSATGQGGGYTF.

The chain carries TRBV5-1 and TRBJ2-1; D is possibly TRBD1 (6 bases). Germline V gene lookup returns CDR1 SGHRS and CDR2 YFSETQ. The length of the CDR3 is 14 residues. Trimming left V 5 bases short and J 10 bases short, with 19 bases between. The CDR3 loop reads CASSQGSRFREQFF. CDR3 bases: TGCGCCAGCAGTCAGGGGTCTCGGTTTAGGGAGCAGTTCTTC.

This chain links TRBV20-1 with TRBJ2-7, with 13 bases fitting TRBD2. CDR1 is DFQATT and CDR2 is SNEGSKA in the germline V gene (reference sequence). Germline trimming cut 5 bases from V and 3 bases from J; bases unmatched to any gene: 7. This CDR3 spans 15 amino acids. CDR3 residues: CSAGGLAGEGYEQYF. The CDR3 coding sequence is TGCAGTGCTGGTGGACTAGCGGGAGAAGGCTACGAGCAGTACTTC.

This clone came up once. The rearrangement uses TRBV5-4 and TRBJ1-4, with unresolved D. CDR3 length: 13 amino acids. Germline assignment: CDR1 SGHNT and CDR2 YYREEE (reference sequence). V was clipped by 4 bases and J by 6 bases, with 10 bases between them. The chain's CDR3 is CASSTERYEKLFF. The CDR3 bases are TGTGCCAGCAGCACGGAGAGGTATGAAAAACTGTTTTTT. Full variable domain (missing parts from reference TRBV5-4 and TRBJ1-4): ETGVTQSPTHLIKTRGQQVTLRCSSQSGHNTVSWYQQALGQGPQFIFQYYREEENGRGNFPPRFSGLQFPNYSSELNVNALELDDSALYLCASSTERYEKLFFGSGTQLSVL.